Detailed here is one TCR beta chain. Its target is unknown. This record comes from a study of naive CD8 T cells in extremely preterm neonates. Study background: Reported adult age range differs: 25-50 years versus about 18-55 years.

V shed 3 bases and J shed 4 bases, with 16 bases lying between them. The CDR3 is made up of 15 amino acids. The germline V gene has CDR1 LNHDA and CDR2 SQIVND (reference sequence). Generated by immunoSEQ multiplex PCR, the TCRdb table keeps only in-frame clones and is missing some. The data show roughly 5,300 clones, with around 97% seen just once and over 7.5% held by the top ten. Notes on the study in general: Preterm infants showed shorter CDR3s, fewer N additions and less trimming than older groups. iChao1 richness was lowest in preterm neonates, significantly versus all ages.

Sequenced material: naive CD8+ T cells from blood. This clonotype was sampled from a human donor in good health. The rearrangement uses TRBV19 and TRBJ2-7; tentatively, D is TRBD2 (6 bases). CDR3 sequence: CASSIARDSSYEQYF. The CDR3 coding sequence is TGTGCCAGTAGTATTGCCCGGGACTCGAGTTACGAGCAGTACTTC.